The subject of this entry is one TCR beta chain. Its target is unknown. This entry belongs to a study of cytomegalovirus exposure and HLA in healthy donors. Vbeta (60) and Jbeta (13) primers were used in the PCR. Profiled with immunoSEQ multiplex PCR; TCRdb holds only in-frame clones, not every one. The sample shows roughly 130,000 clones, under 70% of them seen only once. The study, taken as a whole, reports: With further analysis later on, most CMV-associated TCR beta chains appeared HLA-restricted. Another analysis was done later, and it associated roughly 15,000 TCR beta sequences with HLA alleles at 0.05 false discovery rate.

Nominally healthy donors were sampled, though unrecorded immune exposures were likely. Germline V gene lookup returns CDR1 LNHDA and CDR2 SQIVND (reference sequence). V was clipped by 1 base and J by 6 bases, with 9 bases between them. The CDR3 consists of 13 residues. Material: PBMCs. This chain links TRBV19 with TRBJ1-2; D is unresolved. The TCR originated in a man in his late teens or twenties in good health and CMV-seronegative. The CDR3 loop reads CASSIAPADGYTF. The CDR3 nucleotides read TGTGCCAGTAGTATAGCGCCCGCGGATGGCTACACCTTC. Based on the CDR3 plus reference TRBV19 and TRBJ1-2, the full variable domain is DGGITQSPKYLFRKEGQNVTLSCEQNLNHDAMYWYRQDPGQGLRLIYYSQIVNDFQKGDIAEGYSVSREKKESFPLTVTSAQKNPTAFYLCASSIAPADGYTFGSGTRLTVV.